This is a list of T cell receptor beta chains from one sample in a study of sequential checkpoint blockade in melanoma. Libraries were prepared by immunoSEQ multiplex PCR; TCRdb keeps only in-frame clonotypes and omits some of them. The table shows 2,500 to 3,000 clones, with 20% to 25% occurring only once. Specimen: tumor tissue (inferred from file names), collected from a patient given nivolumab and ipilimumab in sequence. All receptors derive from a human donor with melanoma. Both conserved end residues are part of each CDR3. D genes are given only for firm matches. Clone sizes are given selectively: once, few, many, or a class where the clone is expanded.

TGTGCCTGGAGTAAGAACCTCGGGAACACTGAAGCTTTCTTT CAWSKNLGNTEAFF TRBJ1-1 - few 14 TRBV30
TGTGCCAGTAGAGTCGGCGGGACGAACACCGGGGAGCTGTTTTTT CASRVGGTNTGELFF TRBJ2-2 - few 15 TRBV19
TGCGCCAGCAGCGATAGGATCCGACTAGCGGGGTCCGATGAGCAGTTCTTC CASSDRIRLAGSDEQFF TRBJ2-1 TRBD2 - 17 TRBV5-1
TGTGCCAGTAGTATCCCGCATACGCGACATGGCAGGGATCAGCCCCAGCATTTT CASSIPHTRHGRDQPQHF TRBJ1-5 - - 18 TRBV19
TGTGCCAGCAGTGGGGACAGGGGCACTGAAGCTTTCTTT CASSGDRGTEAFF TRBJ1-1 TRBD1 - 13 TRBV9
TGCGCCAGCAGACAGGGACAGGGGACCCCCTATGGCTACACCTTC CASRQGQGTPYGYTF TRBJ1-2 TRBD1 - 15 TRBV5-1
TGCGCCAGCAGCTTGTATGGGGACAGGGATCAGCCCCAGCATTTT CASSLYGDRDQPQHF TRBJ1-5 TRBD1 once 15 TRBV5-1
TGCGCCAGCAGCCAAGGGGAGGGACAGGTTTACAATGAGCAGTTCTTC CASSQGEGQVYNEQFF TRBJ2-1 - - 16 TRBV1
TGTGCCAGCAGCCAAGAGCCGAGAGGCGGCTCCTACGAGCAGTACTTC CASSQEPRGGSYEQYF TRBJ2-7 - - 16 TRBV14
TGTGCCAGCAGTTTCCTCCCCGGGGAGCTGTTTTTT CASSFLPGELFF TRBJ2-2 - - 12 TRBV6-8
TGCAGCGTTGAAGAGTGGGCTAGCGGCACAGATACGCAGTATTTT CSVEEWASGTDTQYF TRBJ2-3 - - 15 TRBV29-1
TGTGCCAGCAGCCCCGACGGTAGAACTTACAATGAGCAGTTCTTC CASSPDGRTYNEQFF TRBJ2-1 - - 15 TRBV9
TGCGCCAGCAGTCGCACTAGCGGCACAGATACGCAGTATTTT CASSRTSGTDTQYF TRBJ2-3 TRBD2 - 14 TRBV23-1
TGTGCCAGTAGTATTGGGGACAGGGGCGTCGCTGAAGCTTTCTTT CASSIGDRGVAEAFF TRBJ1-1 TRBD1 few 15 TRBV19
TGTGCCAGTGGGGGCTCCTATGGCTACACCTTC CASGGSYGYTF TRBJ1-2 - few 11 TRBV19
TGTGCCAGCAGCTTGGACCCCAGTGCTAACTATGGCTACACCTTC CASSLDPSANYGYTF TRBJ1-2 - many 15 TRBV11-3
TGTGCCAGCAGCTTACAACAGAACACTGAAGCTTTCTTT CASSLQQNTEAFF TRBJ1-1 - many 13 TRBV7-4
TGTGCCAGCAGTTACTCGTTTGGTCAGGGGGGGACAGATACGCAGTATTTT CASSYSFGQGGTDTQYF TRBJ2-3 - - 17 TRBV6-8
TGTGCCAGCAGTTACTCGATAGGAGCGGGGAACACCGGGGAGCTGTTTTTT CASSYSIGAGNTGELFF TRBJ2-2 - few 17 TRBV6-8
TGCGCCAGCAGCTTGAACTACGTTAATGAGCAGTTCTTC CASSLNYVNEQFF TRBJ2-1 - - 13 TRBV23-1
TGTGCCAGCAGTTTTCAGGGGACCTATAATTCACCCCTCCACTTT CASSFQGTYNSPLHF TRBJ1-6 - few 15 TRBV6-8
TGCGCCAGCAACCTCGAGTGGGCGGGGGACCGCGATACGCAGTATTTT CASNLEWAGDRDTQYF TRBJ2-3 TRBD2 - 16 TRBV10-2
TGTGCCATCAGATTCAGGGGAGACTATGGCTACACCTTC CAIRFRGDYGYTF TRBJ1-2 - - 13 TRBV6-8
TGCAGCGTACTAGACAGGGGGCTATCCTACGAGCAGTACTTC CSVLDRGLSYEQYF TRBJ2-7 TRBD1 - 14 TRBV29-1
TGTGCCACCAGCAGAGCGACTAGCGGGGAAGAGACCCAGTACTTC CATSRATSGEETQYF TRBJ2-5 TRBD2 - 15 TRBV15
TGTGCCAGCAGTCCACAGGGGGCGAGAGAGGAAAAACTGTTTTTT CASSPQGAREEKLFF TRBJ1-4 TRBD1 medium-sized 15 TRBV11-3
TGTGCCAGCAGCCAAGGTCTTCTTCGAGGCAGCGAGATCTCGAACACCGGGGAGCTGTTTTTT CASSQGLLRGSEISNTGELFF TRBJ2-2 - - 21 TRBV14
TGTGCCAGCAGGACCCCGGGGACTAGCGGGGGGGAGGCAGATACGCAGTATTTT CASRTPGTSGGEADTQYF TRBJ2-3 TRBD2 large 18 TRBV11-3
TGCAGCGTTGAGTCTTCTAGCGGGCTCCCAGATACGCAGTATTTT CSVESSSGLPDTQYF TRBJ2-3 TRBD2 - 15 TRBV29-1
TGTGCCAGCAGCCCGGGGCGGAGCTCCTACAATGAGCAGTTCTTC CASSPGRSSYNEQFF TRBJ2-1 - few 15 TRBV11-3